The 15 T cell receptor beta chains in this list originate from one sample, sequenced in a study of memory CD4+ T cells and cytomegalovirus serostatus. Single viable CD3+CD4+CD8-CD45RO+ cells were sorted as the memory CD4+ T cells. Sequencing used immunoSEQ multiplex PCR; TCRdb keeps in-frame clones, though not all of them. Among roughly 53,000 clones listed, roughly four fifths were seen once. Sequencing used memory CD4+ T cells from blood. Every receptor here comes from an adult in good health and CMV-seronegative.

This chain connects TRBV19 to TRBJ1-1, with a weak D call TRBD1 (5 bases). The CDR3 has 14 amino acids. The ends were cut back, 3 bases at V and 1 base at J, with 9 bases in the middle. Germline V lookup: CDR1 LNHDA, CDR2 SQIVND (reference sequence). CDR3 in DNA: TGTGCCAGTAGTATGACAGAGTGGAACACTGAAGCTTTCTTT. This sequence encodes CASSMTEWNTEAFF.

V gene TRBV7-2 combines with J gene TRBJ1-2; 8 nucleotides agree with TRBD1. With 5 bases clipped from V and 8 bases from J, the junction kept 10 bases outside the gene matches. Germline-derived CDR1 and CDR2 are SGHTA and FQGNSA. The CDR3 contains 14 residues. The DNA of the CDR3 is TGTGCCAGCAGCCGGGGACCAGGGGGCAGGGGCTACACCTTC. Translated: CASSRGPGGRGYTF. The full variable domain, in which reference TRBV7-2 and TRBJ1-2 provide the parts outside the CDR3, is GAGVSQSPSNKVTEKGKDVELRCDPISGHTALYWYRQSLGQGLEFLIYFQGNSAPDKSGLPSDRFSAERTGGSVSTLTIQRTQQEDSAVYLCASSRGPGGRGYTFGSGTRLTVV.

V and J are TRBV6-5 and TRBJ2-1; no firm D call. Germline CDR1 MNHEY, CDR2 SVGAGI. This CDR3 comprises 11 residues. The V gene lost 7 bases and the J gene lost 15 bases, with 16 bases spanning the gap. The DNA of the CDR3 is TGTGCCAGCAAGTTGATCCCGGCTCGGTTCTTC. It specifies CASKLIPARFF.

The chain uses TRBV5-4 and TRBJ2-2; D gene unclear. Trimming took off 5 bases at V and 0 bases at J, with 2 bases between the two ends. The germline V gene encodes CDR1 SGHNT and CDR2 YYREEE (reference sequence). The CDR3 contains 12 residues. The CDR3 DNA reads TGTGCCAGCAGGCCGAACACCGGGGAGCTGTTTTTT. It specifies CASRPNTGELFF.

The rearrangement joins TRBV7-2 to TRBJ1-2; 12 bases agree with TRBD1. V trimming: 5 bases; J trimming: 0 bases; junction bases outside the gene matches: 7. Germline V gene data show CDR1 as SGHTA and CDR2 as FQGNSA. The CDR3 contains 17 residues. Written as DNA, the CDR3 is TGTGCCAGCAGCCTCCGGGACAGGGGGCGATCTAACTATGGCTACACCTTC. This encodes CASSLRDRGRSNYGYTF.

This clone showed up just once. The chain joins TRBV7-2 to TRBJ1-1; the D is unclear. V lost 0 bases and J 0 bases, leaving 14 bases between the germline ends. This CDR3 contains 17 residues. Germline CDR1 is SGHTA and CDR2 is FQGNSA. The CDR3 protein is CASSLARVGQMNTEAFF. The DNA for the CDR3 is TGTGCCAGCAGCTTAGCCAGAGTCGGGCAGATGAACACTGAAGCTTTCTTT.

The chain uses TRBV4-3 and TRBJ1-4, with 7 nucleotides matching TRBD1. The CDR3 totals 16 residues. CDR1 is LGHNA and CDR2 is YSLEER in the germline V gene. Germline trimming cut 4 bases from V and 5 bases from J; bases unmatched to any gene: 10. CDR3 sequence reads: CASSPNRQGGNEKLFF. As DNA, the CDR3 is TGCGCCAGCAGCCCAAACCGACAGGGCGGGAATGAAAAACTGTTTTTT.

Only a few counts were recorded for this clone. Here the CDR3 reads CASSQDIVAGGVSSADTQYF. CDR3 bases: TGCGCCAGCAGCCAAGACATAGTAGCGGGGGGTGTCTCTTCGGCAGATACGCAGTATTTT. The chain recombines TRBV4-3 with TRBJ2-3; 10 bases are shared with TRBD2. The CDR3 totals 20 residues. CDR1 LGHNA and CDR2 YSLEER come from the germline V gene. The V segment lost 0 bases and the J segment 4 bases; nucleotides outside the gene matches: 16.

This clone was seen a handful of times. The V gene is TRBV29-1, the J gene TRBJ1-1, with 10 bases matching TRBD1. The CDR3 has 17 amino acids. V trimming: 0 bases; J trimming: 5 bases; junction bases outside the gene matches: 12. CDR1 SQVTM and CDR2 ANQGSEA come from the germline V gene. DNA of the CDR3: TGCAGCGTTGAAGATCGTAGGACAGGGGGGGGTCGTACTGAAGCTTTCTTT. It translates to CSVEDRRTGGGRTEAFF. The variable domain in full, with the rest retrieved from reference TRBV29-1 and TRBJ1-1, is SAVISQKPSRDICQRGTSLTIQCQVDSQVTMMFWYRQQPGQSLTLIATANQGSEATYESGFVIDKFPISRPNLTFSTLTVSNMSPEDSSIYLCSVEDRRTGGGRTEAFFGQGTRLTVV.

V and J are TRBV7-3 and TRBJ2-3, with 9 bases matching TRBD2. The length of the CDR3 is 15 residues. Germline CDR1 is SGHTA and CDR2 is FQGTGA. Trimming at V came to 10 bases and at J to 3 bases, leaving 11 bases not matched to a gene. The CDR3 DNA reads TGTGCCACCTCTCTGGCGGGGGGGACTACAGATACGCAGTATTTT. Translating it yields CATSLAGGTTDTQYF.

The CDR3 sequence: CSVGEGDTQYF. CDR3 DNA: TGCAGCGTTGGAGAAGGAGATACGCAGTATTTT. V and J are TRBV29-1 and TRBJ2-3; D is unresolved. This CDR3 is 11 amino acids long. CDR1 is SQVTM, CDR2 ANQGSEA, per germline. The V gene lost 4 bases and the J gene lost 5 bases, with 7 bases spanning the gap.

The chain couples TRBV19 to TRBJ2-4; D call uncertain. V was shortened by 2 bases and J by 0 bases, with 11 bases between the two germline ends. The germline CDR1 and CDR2 sequences are LNHDA and SQIVND (reference sequence). This CDR3 is 16 amino acids long. The CDR3 sequence: CASSIPDSIAKNIQYF. CDR3 nucleotides: TGTGCCAGTAGTATACCGGATTCCATAGCCAAAAACATTCAGTACTTC.

J is TRBJ2-7 and V is TRBV5-4, with D uncertain. CDR1 and CDR2 (germline): SGHNT, YYREEE (reference sequence). Between the trimmed V and J ends, which lost 0 bases and 1 base, there was a span of 11 bases. The CDR3 sequence is 15 residues long. The DNA for the CDR3 is TGTGCCAGCAGCTTGGACTTGGCCAAATCCTACGAGCAGTACTTC. It specifies CASSLDLAKSYEQYF. The full variable domain, completed using reference TRBV5-4 and TRBJ2-7, is ETGVTQSPTHLIKTRGQQVTLRCSSQSGHNTVSWYQQALGQGPQFIFQYYREEENGRGNFPPRFSGLQFPNYSSELNVNALELDDSALYLCASSLDLAKSYEQYFGPGTRLTVT.

The CDR3 region has the DNA TGTGCCAGCAGTTACCTCAGGGGGCGAGATGAAAAACTGTTTTTT. Amino acid sequence: CASSYLRGRDEKLFF. The chain links TRBV6-5 to TRBJ1-4; 8 bases align to TRBD1. V was pared by 2 bases and J by 6 bases, with 5 bases of the junction left unmatched. Germline CDR1 and CDR2: MNHEY and SVGAGI. The CDR3 length is 15 residues.

The chain couples TRBV5-6 to TRBJ2-3; 8 bases are a match to TRBD2. CDR1 SGHDT and CDR2 YYEEEE come from the germline V gene. After removal of 0 bases from V and 0 bases from J, the junction contained 3 bases not matched to a gene. The CDR3 is 16 amino acids. This chain's CDR3 is CASSLGLAFSTDTQYF. As DNA, the CDR3 is TGTGCCAGCAGCTTGGGACTAGCGTTTAGCACAGATACGCAGTATTTT.